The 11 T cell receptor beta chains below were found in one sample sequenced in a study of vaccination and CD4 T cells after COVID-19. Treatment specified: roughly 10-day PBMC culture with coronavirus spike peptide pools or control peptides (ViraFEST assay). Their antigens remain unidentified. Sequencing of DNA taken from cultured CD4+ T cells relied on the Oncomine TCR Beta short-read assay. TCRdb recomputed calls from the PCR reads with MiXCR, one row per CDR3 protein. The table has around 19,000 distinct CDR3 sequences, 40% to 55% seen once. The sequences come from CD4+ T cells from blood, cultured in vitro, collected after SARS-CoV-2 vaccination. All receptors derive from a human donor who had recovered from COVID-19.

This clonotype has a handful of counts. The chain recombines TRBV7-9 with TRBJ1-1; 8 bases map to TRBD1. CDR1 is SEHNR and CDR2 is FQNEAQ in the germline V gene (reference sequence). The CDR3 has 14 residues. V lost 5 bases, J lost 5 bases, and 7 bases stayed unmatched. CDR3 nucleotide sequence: TGTGCCAGCAGCATCGGACAGGGAGGAACTGAAGCTTTCTTT. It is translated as CASSIGQGGTEAFF.

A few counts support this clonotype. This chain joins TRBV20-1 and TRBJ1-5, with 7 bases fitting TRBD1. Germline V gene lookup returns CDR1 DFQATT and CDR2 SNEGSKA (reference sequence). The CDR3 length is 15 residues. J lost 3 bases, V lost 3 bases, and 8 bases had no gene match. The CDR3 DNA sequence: TGCAGTGCTAGGGTACAGGGGTATGCCAATCAGCCCCAGCATTTT. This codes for CSARVQGYANQPQHF.

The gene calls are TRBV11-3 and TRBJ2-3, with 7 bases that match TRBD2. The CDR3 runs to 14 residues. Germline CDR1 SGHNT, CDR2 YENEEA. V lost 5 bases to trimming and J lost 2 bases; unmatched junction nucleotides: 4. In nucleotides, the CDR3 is TGTGCCAGCAGCCCCCTAGCGGACACAGATACGCAGTATTTT. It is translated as CASSPLADTDTQYF.

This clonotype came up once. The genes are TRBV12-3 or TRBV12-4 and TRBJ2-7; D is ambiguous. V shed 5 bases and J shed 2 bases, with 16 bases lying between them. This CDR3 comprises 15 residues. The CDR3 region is CASSDIRFYAYEQYF. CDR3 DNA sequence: TGTGCCAGCAGTGACATTCGGTTCTACGCCTACGAGCAGTACTTC.

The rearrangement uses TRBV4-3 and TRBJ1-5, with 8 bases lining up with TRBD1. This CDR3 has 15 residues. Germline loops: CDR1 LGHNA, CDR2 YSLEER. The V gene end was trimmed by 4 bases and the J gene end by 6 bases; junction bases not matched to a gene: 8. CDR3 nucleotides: TGCGCCAGCAGCCGGACAGGGTATGAAGGTCAGCCCCAGCATTTT. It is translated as CASSRTGYEGQPQHF.

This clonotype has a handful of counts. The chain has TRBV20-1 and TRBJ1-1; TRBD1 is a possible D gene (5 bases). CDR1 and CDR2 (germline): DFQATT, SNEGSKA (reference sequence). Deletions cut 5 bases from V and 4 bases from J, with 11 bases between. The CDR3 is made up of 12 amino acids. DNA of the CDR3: TGCAGTGCTGCCCAGGGCACCACTGAAGCTTTCTTT. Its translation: CSAAQGTTEAFF.

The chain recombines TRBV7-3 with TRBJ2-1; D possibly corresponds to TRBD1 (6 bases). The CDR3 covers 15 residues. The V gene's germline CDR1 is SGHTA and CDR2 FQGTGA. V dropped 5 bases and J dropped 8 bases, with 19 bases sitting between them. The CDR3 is CASSRTGNKWDEQFF. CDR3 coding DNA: TGTGCCAGCAGCCGAACAGGGAATAAGTGGGATGAGCAGTTCTTC.

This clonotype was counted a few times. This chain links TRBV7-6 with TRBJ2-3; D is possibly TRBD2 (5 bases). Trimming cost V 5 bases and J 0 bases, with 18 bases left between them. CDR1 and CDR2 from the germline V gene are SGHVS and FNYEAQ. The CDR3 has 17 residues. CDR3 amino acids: CASSPGVSGRSTDTQYF. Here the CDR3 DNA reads TGTGCCAGCAGCCCCGGGGTATCAGGACGGAGCACAGATACGCAGTATTTT.

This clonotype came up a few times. The CDR3 reads CASSSDRGRGNQPQHF. The CDR3 bases are TGTGCCAGCAGCTCAGACAGGGGCCGCGGCAATCAGCCCCAGCATTTT. The chain employs TRBV7-9 and TRBJ1-5, with 8 bases fitting TRBD1. The CDR3 consists of 16 residues. CDR1 SEHNR and CDR2 FQNEAQ come from the germline V gene (reference sequence). The V and J ends lost 4 bases and 2 bases, in that order; junction bases with no gene match: 7.

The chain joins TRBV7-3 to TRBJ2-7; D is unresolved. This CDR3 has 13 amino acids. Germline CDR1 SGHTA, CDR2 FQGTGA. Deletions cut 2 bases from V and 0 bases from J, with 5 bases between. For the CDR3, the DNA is TGTGCCAGCAGCTTATTTGCCTCCTACGAGCAGTACTTC. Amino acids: CASSLFASYEQYF.

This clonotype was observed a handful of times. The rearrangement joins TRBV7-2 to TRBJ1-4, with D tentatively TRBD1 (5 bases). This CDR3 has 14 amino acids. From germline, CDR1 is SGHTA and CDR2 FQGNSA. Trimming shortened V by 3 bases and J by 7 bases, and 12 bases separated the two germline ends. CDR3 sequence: CASSLGHGGEKLFF. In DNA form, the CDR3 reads TGTGCCAGCAGCTTGGGGCACGGGGGTGAAAAACTGTTTTTT.